This TCR beta chain was documented in a study of OX40 agonist ivuxolimab in advanced cancers. Study summary: Patients were dosed with the agonistic anti-OX40 (CD134) antibody ivuxolimab.

Clones were sequenced by immunoSEQ multiplex PCR, and TCRdb holds only the in-frame ones, with some missing. The data contain tens of thousands of clones, 85% to 95% of them singletons. Germline CDR1 is KGHSH and CDR2 is LQKENI. The CDR3 is 16 amino acids. Trimming took off 1 base at V and 3 bases at J, with 15 bases between the two ends. Peripheral blood came from all dose cohorts at three timepoints. This sequence originates from an adult with an advanced solid tumor such as melanoma, head and neck, liver or kidney cancer. This rearrangement joins TRBV18 to TRBJ1-2; no clear D. The sample in question was CD4+ or CD8+ T cells sorted from blood, obtained in a trial of the OX40 agonist ivuxolimab. CDR3 nucleotides: TGTGCCAGCTCACCACTGGCAGGCTCCTTGGACTATGGCTACACCTTC. Amino acids: CASSPLAGSLDYGYTF.